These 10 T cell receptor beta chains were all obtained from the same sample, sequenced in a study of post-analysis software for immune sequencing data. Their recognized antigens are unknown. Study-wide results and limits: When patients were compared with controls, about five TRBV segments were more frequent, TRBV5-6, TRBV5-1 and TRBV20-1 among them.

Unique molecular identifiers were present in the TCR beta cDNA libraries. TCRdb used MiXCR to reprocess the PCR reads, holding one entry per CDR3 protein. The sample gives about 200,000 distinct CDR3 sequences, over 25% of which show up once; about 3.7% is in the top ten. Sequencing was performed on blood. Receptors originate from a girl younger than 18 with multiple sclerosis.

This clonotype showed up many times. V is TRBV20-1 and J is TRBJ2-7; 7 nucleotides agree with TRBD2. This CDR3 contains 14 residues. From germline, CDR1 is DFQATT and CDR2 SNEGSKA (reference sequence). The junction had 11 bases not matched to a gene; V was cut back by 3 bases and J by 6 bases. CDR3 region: CSASPGLIGLEQYF. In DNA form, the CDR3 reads TGCAGTGCTAGCCCGGGACTAATAGGGCTCGAGCAGTACTTC.

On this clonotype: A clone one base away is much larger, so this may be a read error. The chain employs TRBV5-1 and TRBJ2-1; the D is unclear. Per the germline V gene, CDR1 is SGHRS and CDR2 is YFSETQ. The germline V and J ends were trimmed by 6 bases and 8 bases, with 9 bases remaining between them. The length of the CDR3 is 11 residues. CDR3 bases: TGCGCCAGCACCCAAGACGATGAGCAGTTCTTC. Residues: CASTQDDEQFF.

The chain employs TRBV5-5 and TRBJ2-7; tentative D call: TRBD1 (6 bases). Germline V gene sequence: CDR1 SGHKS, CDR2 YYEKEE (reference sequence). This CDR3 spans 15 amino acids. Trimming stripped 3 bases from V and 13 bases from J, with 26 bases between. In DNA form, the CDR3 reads TGTGCCAGCAGCTCGACGGGACAAGGCCGTAAAGAGAAATACTTC. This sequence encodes CASSSTGQGRKEKYF.

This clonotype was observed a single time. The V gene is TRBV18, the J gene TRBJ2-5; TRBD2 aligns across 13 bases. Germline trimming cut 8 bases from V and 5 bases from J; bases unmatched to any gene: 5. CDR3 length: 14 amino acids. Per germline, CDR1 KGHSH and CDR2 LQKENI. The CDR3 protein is CASQWTSGSETQYF. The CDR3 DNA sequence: TGTGCCAGCCAATGGACTAGCGGGAGTGAGACCCAGTACTTC.

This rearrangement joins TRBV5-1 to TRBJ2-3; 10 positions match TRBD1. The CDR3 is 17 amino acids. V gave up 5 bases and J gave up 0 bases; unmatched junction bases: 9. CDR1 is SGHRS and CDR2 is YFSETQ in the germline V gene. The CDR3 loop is CASSLGQGVSSTDTQYF. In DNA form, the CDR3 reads TGCGCCAGCAGTCTAGGACAGGGGGTGTCTAGCACAGATACGCAGTATTTT.

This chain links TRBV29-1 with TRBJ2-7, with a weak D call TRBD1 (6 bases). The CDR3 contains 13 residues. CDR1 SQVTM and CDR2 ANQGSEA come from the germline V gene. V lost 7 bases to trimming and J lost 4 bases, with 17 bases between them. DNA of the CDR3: TGCAGCGCCTCCGTGACAGGCCCATACGAGCAGTACTTC. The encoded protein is CSASVTGPYEQYF.

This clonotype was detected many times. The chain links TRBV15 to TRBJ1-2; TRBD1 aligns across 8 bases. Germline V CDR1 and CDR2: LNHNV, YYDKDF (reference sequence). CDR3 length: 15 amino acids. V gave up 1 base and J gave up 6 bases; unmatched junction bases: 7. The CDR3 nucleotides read TGTGCCACCAGCAGAGGCCCAGGACAGGGAAATGGCTACACCTTC. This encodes CATSRGPGQGNGYTF.

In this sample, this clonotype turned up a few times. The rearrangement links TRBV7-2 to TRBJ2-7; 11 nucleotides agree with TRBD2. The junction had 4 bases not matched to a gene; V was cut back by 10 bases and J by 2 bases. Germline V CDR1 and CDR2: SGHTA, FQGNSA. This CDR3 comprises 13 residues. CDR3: CAIDSGRAYEQYF. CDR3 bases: TGTGCCATCGATAGCGGGAGGGCCTACGAGCAGTACTTC.

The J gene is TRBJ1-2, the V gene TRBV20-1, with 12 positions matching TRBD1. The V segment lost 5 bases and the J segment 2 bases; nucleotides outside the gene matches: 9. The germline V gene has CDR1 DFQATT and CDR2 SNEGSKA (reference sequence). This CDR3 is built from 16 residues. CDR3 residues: CSASGTGGAPNYGYTF. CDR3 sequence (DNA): TGCAGTGCTTCAGGGACAGGGGGCGCCCCCAACTATGGCTACACCTTC.

This CDR3 reads CSARTGTGIYEQYF. The CDR3 nucleotides are TGCAGTGCTAGGACCGGGACAGGGATTTACGAGCAGTACTTC. V usage is TRBV20-1 and J usage is TRBJ2-7; 9 nucleotides align to TRBD1. With V trimmed by 3 bases and J by 4 bases, 7 bases remained unmatched. Germline CDR1 reads DFQATT; CDR2 reads SNEGSKA (reference sequence). The CDR3 sequence is 14 residues long.